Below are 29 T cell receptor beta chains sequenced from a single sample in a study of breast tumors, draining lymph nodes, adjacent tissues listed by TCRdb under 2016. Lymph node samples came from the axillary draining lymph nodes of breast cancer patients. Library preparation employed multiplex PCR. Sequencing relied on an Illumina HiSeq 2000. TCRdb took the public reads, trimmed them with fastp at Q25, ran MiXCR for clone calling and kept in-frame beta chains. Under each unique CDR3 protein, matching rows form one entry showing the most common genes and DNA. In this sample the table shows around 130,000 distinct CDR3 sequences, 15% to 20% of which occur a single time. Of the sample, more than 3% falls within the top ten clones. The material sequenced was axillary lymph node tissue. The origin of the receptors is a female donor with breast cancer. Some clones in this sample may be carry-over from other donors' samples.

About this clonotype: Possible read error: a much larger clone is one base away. CDR3 sequence: CASSYPSERPQHF. CDR3 sequence (DNA): TGTGCCAGCAGTTACCCTTCCGAGCGGCCCCAGCATTTT. The chain links TRBV6-6 to TRBJ1-5; D is unresolved. Looked up from germline, CDR1 is MNHNY and CDR2 is SVGAGI (reference sequence). The CDR3 is made up of 13 amino acids. V lost 2 bases and J lost 9, with 11 bases in between.

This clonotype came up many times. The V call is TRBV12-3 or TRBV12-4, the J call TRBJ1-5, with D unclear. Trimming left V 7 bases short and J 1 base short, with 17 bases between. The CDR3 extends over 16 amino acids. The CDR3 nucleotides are TGTGCCAGCACCACGAACGGGCGCGGGAGCAATCAGCCCCAGCATTTT. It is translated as CASTTNGRGSNQPQHF.

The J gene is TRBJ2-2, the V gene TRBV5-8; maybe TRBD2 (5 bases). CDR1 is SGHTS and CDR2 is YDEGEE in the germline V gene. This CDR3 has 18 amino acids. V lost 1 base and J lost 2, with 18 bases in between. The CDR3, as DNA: TGTGCCAGCAGCTTGCCCCCGGGAATTAATACTAACACCGGGGAGCTGTTTTTT. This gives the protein CASSLPPGINTNTGELFF.

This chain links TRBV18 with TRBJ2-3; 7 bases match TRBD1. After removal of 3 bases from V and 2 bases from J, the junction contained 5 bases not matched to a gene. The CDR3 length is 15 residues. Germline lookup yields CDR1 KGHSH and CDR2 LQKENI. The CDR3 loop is CASSPRDRSTDTQYF. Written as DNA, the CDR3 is TGTGCCAGCTCACCCCGGGACAGATCCACAGATACGCAGTATTTT.

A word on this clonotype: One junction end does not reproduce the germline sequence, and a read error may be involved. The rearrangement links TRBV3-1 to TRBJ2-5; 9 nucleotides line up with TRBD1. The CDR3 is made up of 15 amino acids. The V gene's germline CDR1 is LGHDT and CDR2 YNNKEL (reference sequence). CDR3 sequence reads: CASNHRGLIQEAQYF. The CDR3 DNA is TGTGCCAGCAACCACAGGGGGCTGATCCAAGAGGCCCAGTACTTC.

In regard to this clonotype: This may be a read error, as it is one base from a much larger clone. The CDR3 sequence: CSARDCQSSGNTIYF. CDR3 in DNA: TGCAGTGCTAGAGATTGCCAGAGCTCTGGAAACACCATATATTTT. The V gene is TRBV20-1, the J gene TRBJ1-3, with D hard to call. This CDR3 comprises 15 residues. Germline V gene sequence: CDR1 DFQATT, CDR2 SNEGSKA (reference sequence). V was clipped by 0 bases and J by 0 bases, with 9 bases between them.

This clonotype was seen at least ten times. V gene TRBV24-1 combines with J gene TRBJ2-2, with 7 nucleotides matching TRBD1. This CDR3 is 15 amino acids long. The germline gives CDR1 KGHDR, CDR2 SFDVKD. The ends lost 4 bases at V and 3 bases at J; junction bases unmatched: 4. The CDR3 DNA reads TGTGCCACCAGTGAGATCGACAGGGACACCGGGGAGCTGTTTTTT. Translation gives CATSEIDRDTGELFF.

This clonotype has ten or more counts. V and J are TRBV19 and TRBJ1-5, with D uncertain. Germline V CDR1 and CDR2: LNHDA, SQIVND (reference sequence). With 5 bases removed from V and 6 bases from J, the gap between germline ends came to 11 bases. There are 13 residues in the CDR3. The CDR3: CASSLTGGQPQHF. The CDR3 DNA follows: TGTGCCAGTAGTCTTACCGGAGGTCAGCCCCAGCATTTT. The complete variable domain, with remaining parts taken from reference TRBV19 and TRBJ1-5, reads DGGITQSPKYLFRKEGQNVTLSCEQNLNHDAMYWYRQDPGQGLRLIYYSQIVNDFQKGDIAEGYSVSREKKESFPLTVTSAQKNPTAFYLCASSLTGGQPQHFGDGTRLSIL.

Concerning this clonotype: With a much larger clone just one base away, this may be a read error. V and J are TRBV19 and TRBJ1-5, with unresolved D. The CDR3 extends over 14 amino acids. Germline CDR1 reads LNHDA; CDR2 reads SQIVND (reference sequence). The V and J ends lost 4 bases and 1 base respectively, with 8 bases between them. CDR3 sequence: CASSSRRSNQPQHF. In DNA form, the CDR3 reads TGTGCCAGTAGTAGCAGACGGAGCAATCAGCCCCAGCATTTT.

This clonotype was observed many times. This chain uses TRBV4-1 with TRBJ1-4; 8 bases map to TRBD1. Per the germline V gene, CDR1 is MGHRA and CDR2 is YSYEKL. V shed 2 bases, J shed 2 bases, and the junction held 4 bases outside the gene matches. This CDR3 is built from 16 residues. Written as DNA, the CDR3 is TGCGCCAGCAGCCAAAGACGGACAGGGACTAATGAAAAACTGTTTTTT. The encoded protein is CASSQRRTGTNEKLFF.

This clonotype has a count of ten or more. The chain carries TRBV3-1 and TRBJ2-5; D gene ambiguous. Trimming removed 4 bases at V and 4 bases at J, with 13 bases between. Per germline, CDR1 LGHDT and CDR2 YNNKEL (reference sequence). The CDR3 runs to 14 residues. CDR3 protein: CASSLSQRRETQYF. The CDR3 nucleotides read TGTGCCAGCAGCCTAAGTCAGCGACGAGAGACCCAGTACTTC.

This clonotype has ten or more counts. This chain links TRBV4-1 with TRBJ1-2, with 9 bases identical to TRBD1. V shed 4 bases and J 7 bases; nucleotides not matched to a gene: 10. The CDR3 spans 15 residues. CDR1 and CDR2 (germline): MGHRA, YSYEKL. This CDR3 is CASSPQRQGQGGYTF. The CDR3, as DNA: TGCGCCAGCAGCCCCCAGAGACAGGGACAGGGTGGCTACACCTTC.

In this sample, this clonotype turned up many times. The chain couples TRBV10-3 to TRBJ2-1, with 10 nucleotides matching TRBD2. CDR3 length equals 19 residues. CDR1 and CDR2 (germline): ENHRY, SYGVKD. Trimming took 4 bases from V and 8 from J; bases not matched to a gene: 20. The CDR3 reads CAISVVSRLAGVSGHEQFF. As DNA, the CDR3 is TGTGCCATCAGTGTTGTCAGTCGGCTAGCGGGGGTGTCCGGGCATGAGCAGTTCTTC.

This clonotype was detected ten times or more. The chain's CDR3 is CASSLNLRTIYF. As DNA, the CDR3 is TGTGCCAGCAGCTTAAACCTCCGCACCATATATTTT. This chain uses TRBV11-2 with TRBJ1-3; D not resolved. Germline CDR1 SGHAT, CDR2 FQNNGV. The CDR3 runs 12 residues. Trimming took 2 bases from V and 9 from J, leaving 8 bases between them.

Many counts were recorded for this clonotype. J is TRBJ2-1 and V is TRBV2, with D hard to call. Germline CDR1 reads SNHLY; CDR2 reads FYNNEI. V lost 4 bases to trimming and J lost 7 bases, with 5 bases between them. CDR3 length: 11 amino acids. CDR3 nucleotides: TGTGCCAGCAGTGTGTCGAATGAGCAGTTCTTC. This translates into CASSVSNEQFF.

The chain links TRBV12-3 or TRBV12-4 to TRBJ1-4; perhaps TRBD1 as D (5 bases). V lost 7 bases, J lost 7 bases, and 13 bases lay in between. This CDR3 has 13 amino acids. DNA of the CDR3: TGTGCCAGCACCACGGGGCCGGGTGAAAAACTGTTTTTT. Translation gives CASTTGPGEKLFF.

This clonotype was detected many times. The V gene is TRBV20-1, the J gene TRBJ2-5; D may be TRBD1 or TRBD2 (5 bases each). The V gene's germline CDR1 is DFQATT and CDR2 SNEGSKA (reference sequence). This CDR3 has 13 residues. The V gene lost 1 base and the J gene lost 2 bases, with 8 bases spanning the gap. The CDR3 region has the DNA TGCAGTGCTAGAGGGGACGGGCAAGAGACCCAGTACTTC. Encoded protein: CSARGDGQETQYF.

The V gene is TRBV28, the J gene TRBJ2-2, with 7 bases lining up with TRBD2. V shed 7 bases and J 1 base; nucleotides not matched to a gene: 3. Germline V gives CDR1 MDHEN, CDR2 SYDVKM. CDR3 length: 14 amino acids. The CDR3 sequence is CASTPGGNTGELFF. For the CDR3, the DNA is TGTGCCAGCACCCCGGGGGGGAACACCGGGGAGCTGTTTTTT.

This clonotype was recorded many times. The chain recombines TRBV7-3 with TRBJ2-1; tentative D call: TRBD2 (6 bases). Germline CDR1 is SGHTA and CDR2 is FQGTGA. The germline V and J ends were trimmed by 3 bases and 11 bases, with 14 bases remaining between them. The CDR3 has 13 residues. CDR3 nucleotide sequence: TGTGCCAGCAGCTTCAGAGGAGGGGAGAAGCAGTTCTTC. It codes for CASSFRGGEKQFF.

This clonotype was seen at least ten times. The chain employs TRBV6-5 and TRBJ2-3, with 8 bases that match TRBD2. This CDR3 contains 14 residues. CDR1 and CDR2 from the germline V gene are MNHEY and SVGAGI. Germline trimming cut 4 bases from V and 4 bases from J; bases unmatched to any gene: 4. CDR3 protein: CASSSRTSSDTQYF. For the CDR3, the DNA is TGTGCCAGCAGTTCCCGGACTAGCTCAGATACGCAGTATTTT.

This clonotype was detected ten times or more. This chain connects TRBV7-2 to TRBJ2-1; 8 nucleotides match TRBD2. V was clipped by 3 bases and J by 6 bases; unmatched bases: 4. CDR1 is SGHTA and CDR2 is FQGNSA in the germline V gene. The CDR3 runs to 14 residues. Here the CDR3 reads CASSFGTSGNEQFF. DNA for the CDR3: TGTGCCAGCAGCTTCGGGACTAGTGGCAATGAGCAGTTCTTC.

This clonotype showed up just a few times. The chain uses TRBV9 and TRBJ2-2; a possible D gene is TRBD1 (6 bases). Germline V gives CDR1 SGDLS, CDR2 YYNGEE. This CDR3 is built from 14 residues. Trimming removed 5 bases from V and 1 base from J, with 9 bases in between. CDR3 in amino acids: CASRGHQNTGELFF. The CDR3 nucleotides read TGTGCCAGCAGGGGACATCAGAACACCGGGGAGCTGTTTTTT. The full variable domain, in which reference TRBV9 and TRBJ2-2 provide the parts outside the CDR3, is DSGVTQTPKHLITATGQRVTLRCSPRSGDLSVYWYQQSLDQGLQFLIQYYNGEERAKGNILERFSAQQFPDLHSELNLSSLELGDSALYFCASRGHQNTGELFFGEGSRLTVL.

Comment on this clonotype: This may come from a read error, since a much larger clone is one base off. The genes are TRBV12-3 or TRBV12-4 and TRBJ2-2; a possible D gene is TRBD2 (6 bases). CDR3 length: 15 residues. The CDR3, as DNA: TGTGCCGGCAGTTTAGGGGAGGTTGGGACCGGGGAGCTGTTTTTT. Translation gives CAGSLGEVGTGELFF.

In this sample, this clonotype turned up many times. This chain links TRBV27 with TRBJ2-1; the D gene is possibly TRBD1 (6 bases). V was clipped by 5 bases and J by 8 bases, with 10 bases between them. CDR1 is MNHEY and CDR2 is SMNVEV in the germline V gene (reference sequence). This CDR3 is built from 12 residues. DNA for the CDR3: TGTGCCAGCAGTGTAACAGGGTATGAGCAGTTCTTC. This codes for CASSVTGYEQFF.

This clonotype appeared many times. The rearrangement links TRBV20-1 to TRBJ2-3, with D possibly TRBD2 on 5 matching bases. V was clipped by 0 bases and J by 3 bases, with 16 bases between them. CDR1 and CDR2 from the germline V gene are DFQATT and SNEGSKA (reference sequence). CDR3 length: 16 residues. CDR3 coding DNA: TGCAGTGCTAGAGAGCCGACGGGGAGAGGGACAGATACGCAGTATTTT. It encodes CSAREPTGRGTDTQYF.

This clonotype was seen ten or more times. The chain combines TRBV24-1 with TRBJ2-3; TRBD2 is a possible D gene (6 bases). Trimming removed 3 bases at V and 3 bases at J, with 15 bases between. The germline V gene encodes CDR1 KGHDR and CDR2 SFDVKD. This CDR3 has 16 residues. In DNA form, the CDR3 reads TGTGCCACCAGTGATGACGGGGGTTTGGGGACAGATACGCAGTATTTT. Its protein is CATSDDGGLGTDTQYF.

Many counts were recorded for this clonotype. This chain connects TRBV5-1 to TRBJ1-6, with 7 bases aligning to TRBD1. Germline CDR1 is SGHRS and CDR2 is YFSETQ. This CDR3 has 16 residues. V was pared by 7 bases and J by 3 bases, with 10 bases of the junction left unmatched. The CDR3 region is CASQGQEGVYNSPLHF. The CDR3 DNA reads TGCGCCAGCCAAGGACAGGAAGGGGTCTATAATTCACCCCTCCACTTT.

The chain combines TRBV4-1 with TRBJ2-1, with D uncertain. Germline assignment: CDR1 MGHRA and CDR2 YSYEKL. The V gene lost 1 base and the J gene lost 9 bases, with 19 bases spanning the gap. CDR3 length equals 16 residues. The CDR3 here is CASSQVGASSHSEQFF. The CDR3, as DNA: TGCGCCAGCAGCCAAGTCGGCGCTAGTTCCCACAGTGAGCAGTTCTTC.

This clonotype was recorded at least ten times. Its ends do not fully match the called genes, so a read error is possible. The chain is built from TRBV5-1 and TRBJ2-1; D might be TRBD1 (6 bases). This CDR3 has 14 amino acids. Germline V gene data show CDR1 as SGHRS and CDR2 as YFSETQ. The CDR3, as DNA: TGCGCCAACAGCCACGGGACAACCTACAATGAGCAGTTCTTC. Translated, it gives CANSHGTTYNEQFF.